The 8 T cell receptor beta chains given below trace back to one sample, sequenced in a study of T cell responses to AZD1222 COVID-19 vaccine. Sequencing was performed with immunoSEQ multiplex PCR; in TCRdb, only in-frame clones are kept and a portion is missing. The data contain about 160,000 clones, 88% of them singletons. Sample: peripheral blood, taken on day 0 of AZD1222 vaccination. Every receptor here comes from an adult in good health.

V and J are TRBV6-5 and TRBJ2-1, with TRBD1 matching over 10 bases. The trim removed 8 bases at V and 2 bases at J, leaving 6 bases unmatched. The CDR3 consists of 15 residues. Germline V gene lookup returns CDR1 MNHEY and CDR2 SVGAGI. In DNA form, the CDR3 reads TGTGCCAGCCTTAGGACAGGGGGGACCTACAATGAGCAGTTCTTC. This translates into CASLRTGGTYNEQFF.

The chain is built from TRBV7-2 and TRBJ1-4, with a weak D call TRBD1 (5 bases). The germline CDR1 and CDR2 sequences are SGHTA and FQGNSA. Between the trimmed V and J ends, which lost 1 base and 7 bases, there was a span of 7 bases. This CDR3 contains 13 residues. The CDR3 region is CASSLVRGEKLFF. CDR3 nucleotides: TGTGCCAGCAGCTTAGTGAGGGGTGAAAAACTGTTTTTT.

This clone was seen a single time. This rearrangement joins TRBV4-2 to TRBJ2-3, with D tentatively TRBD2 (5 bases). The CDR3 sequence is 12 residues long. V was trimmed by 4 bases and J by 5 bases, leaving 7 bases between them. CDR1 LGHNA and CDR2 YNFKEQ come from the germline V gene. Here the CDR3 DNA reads TGTGCCAGCAGCCTAGAGGGAGATACGCAGTATTTT. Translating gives CASSLEGDTQYF.

The DNA of the CDR3 is TGTGCCAGCAGCTTAGAGCGGGCCACAGATACGCAGTATTTT. It specifies CASSLERATDTQYF. The V gene is TRBV11-2, the J gene TRBJ2-3; maybe TRBD2 (5 bases). The CDR3 is 14 residues long. Trimming left V 0 bases short and J 2 bases short, with 6 bases between. CDR1 is SGHAT, CDR2 FQNNGV, per germline.

CDR3 DNA sequence: TGCGCCAGCAGCCAAGATCAGGAGAGGGAGGCCTCCTACGAGCAGTACTTC. This translates into CASSQDQEREASYEQYF. The V gene is TRBV4-1, the J gene TRBJ2-7; D may be TRBD2 (6 bases). V lost 0 bases and J 0 bases, leaving 15 bases between the germline ends. This CDR3 spans 17 amino acids. The V gene's germline CDR1 is MGHRA and CDR2 YSYEKL.

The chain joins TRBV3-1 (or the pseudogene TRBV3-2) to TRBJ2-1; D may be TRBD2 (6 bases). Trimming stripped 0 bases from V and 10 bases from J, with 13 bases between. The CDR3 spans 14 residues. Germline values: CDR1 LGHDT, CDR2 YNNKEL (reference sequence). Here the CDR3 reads CASSQDGGIREQFF. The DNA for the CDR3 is TGTGCCAGCAGCCAAGATGGAGGGATTCGGGAGCAGTTCTTC.

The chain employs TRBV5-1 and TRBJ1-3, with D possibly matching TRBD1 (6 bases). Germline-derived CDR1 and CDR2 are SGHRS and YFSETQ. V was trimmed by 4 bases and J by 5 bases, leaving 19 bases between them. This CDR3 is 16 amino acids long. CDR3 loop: CASSQDSSTLRNTIYF. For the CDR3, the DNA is TGCGCCAGCAGCCAGGACAGCTCCACTCTTAGAAACACCATATATTTT. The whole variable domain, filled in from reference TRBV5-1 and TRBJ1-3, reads KAGVTQTPRYLIKTRGQQVTLSCSPISGHRSVSWYQQTPGQGLQFLFEYFSETQRNKGNFPGRFSGRQFSNSRSEMNVSTLELGDSALYLCASSQDSSTLRNTIYFGEGSWLTVV.

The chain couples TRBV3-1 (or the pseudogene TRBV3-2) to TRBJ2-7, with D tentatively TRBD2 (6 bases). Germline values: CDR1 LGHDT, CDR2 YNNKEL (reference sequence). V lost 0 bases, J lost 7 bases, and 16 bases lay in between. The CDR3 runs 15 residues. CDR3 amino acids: CASSQDSGGTREQYF. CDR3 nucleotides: TGTGCCAGCAGCCAAGATTCCGGGGGTACGAGGGAGCAGTACTTC.